Listed below are T cell receptor beta chains from one sample, sequenced in a study of shared clonotypes between healthy human individuals. Generated by immunoSEQ multiplex PCR, the TCRdb table keeps only in-frame clones and is missing some. There are a few million clones in the sample; roughly nine tenths occur only once, and under 0.15% lies in the top ten. Sequencing was performed on naive CD4+ T cells sorted from blood. All receptors come from a young man in good health. CDR3s include the opening cysteine and the closing phenylalanine or tryptophan. D genes are given only for firm matches. Where a row states a size, it is once, few, many or the class of an expanded clone; other rows omit it.

CDR3 protein: CASSWTGDDGYTF; CDR3 DNA: TGCGCCAGCAGCTGGACAGGGGATGATGGCTACACCTTC; V gene: TRBV5-1; clone size: NA; J gene: TRBJ1-2; D gene: TRBD1
CDR3 protein: CASSQRGGKGTEAFF; CDR3 DNA: TGTGCCAGCAGCCAAAGGGGGGGGAAGGGCACTGAAGCTTTCTTT; V gene: TRBV14; clone size: NA; J gene: TRBJ1-1; D gene: NA
CDR3 protein: CASSLGGTATYEQYF; CDR3 DNA: TGCGCCAGCAGCTTGGGCGGGACAGCAACCTACGAGCAGTACTTC; V gene: TRBV5-1; clone size: NA; J gene: TRBJ2-7; D gene: NA
CDR3 protein: CASRLRDLNTEAFF; CDR3 DNA: TGTGCCAGCAGGCTCAGGGATCTTAACACTGAAGCTTTCTTT; V gene: TRBV2; clone size: NA; J gene: TRBJ1-1; D gene: NA
CDR3 protein: CAISESGQYNSPLHF; CDR3 DNA: TGTGCCATCAGTGAGTCGGGCCAGTATAATTCACCCCTCCACTTT; V gene: TRBV10-3; clone size: once; J gene: TRBJ1-6; D gene: NA
CDR3 protein: CASSLLAGSEQFF; CDR3 DNA: TGCGCCAGCAGCTTACTAGCGGGGAGTGAGCAGTTCTTC; V gene: TRBV5-1; clone size: NA; J gene: TRBJ2-1; D gene: TRBD2
CDR3 protein: CASSATDLIEKLFF; CDR3 DNA: TGTGCCAGCAGCGCGACAGACTTAATTGAAAAACTGTTTTTT; V gene: TRBV7-9; clone size: NA; J gene: TRBJ1-4; D gene: NA
CDR3 protein: CASSQWTANNSPLHF; CDR3 DNA: TGTGCCAGCAGCCAATGGACAGCCAATAATTCACCCCTCCACTTT; V gene: TRBV14; clone size: NA; J gene: TRBJ1-6; D gene: NA
CDR3 protein: CASSVGELNTEAFF; CDR3 DNA: TGTGCCAGCAGCGTAGGGGAGCTGAACACTGAAGCTTTCTTT; V gene: TRBV9; clone size: NA; J gene: TRBJ1-1; D gene: NA
CDR3 protein: CASSWGTAGQETQYF; CDR3 DNA: TGCGCCAGCAGCTGGGGGACGGCGGGGCAAGAGACCCAGTACTTC; V gene: TRBV5-1; clone size: NA; J gene: TRBJ2-5; D gene: NA
CDR3 protein: CASHAGGQGGSPLHF; CDR3 DNA: TGTGCCAGCCATGCAGGGGGACAGGGGGGTTCACCCCTCCACTTT; V gene: TRBV6-6; clone size: NA; J gene: TRBJ1-6; D gene: TRBD1
CDR3 protein: CASSTSATPEKLFF; CDR3 DNA: TGTGCCAGCAGTACCTCCGCGACCCCAGAAAAACTGTTTTTT; V gene: TRBV6-6; clone size: NA; J gene: TRBJ1-4; D gene: NA
CDR3 protein: CASGGREYNSPLHF; CDR3 DNA: TGTGCCAGCGGAGGCAGGGAATATAATTCACCCCTCCACTTT; V gene: TRBV6-5; clone size: NA; J gene: TRBJ1-6; D gene: NA
CDR3 protein: CASSLASGGTTDTQYF; CDR3 DNA: TGCGCCAGCAGCTTGGCTAGCGGGGGAACCACAGATACGCAGTATTTT; V gene: TRBV5-1; clone size: NA; J gene: TRBJ2-3; D gene: TRBD2
CDR3 protein: CASSPRGVLTYEQYF; CDR3 DNA: TGTGCCAGCTCACCACGAGGGGTCCTAACCTACGAGCAGTACTTC; V gene: TRBV18; clone size: once; J gene: TRBJ2-7; D gene: NA
CDR3 protein: CASNVQGANSPLHF; CDR3 DNA: TGTGCCAGTAACGTACAGGGAGCTAATTCACCCCTCCACTTT; V gene: TRBV19; clone size: NA; J gene: TRBJ1-6; D gene: NA
CDR3 protein: CASSERGEGQYF; CDR3 DNA: TGTGCCAGCAGTGAACGGGGGGAGGGGCAGTACTTC; V gene: TRBV6-1; clone size: NA; J gene: TRBJ2-7; D gene: TRBD2
CDR3 protein: CASSYGTGAGGSYTF; CDR3 DNA: TGTGCCAGCAGTTACGGGACAGGCGCTGGGGGTAGCTACACCTTC; V gene: TRBV6-6; clone size: NA; J gene: TRBJ1-2; D gene: TRBD1
CDR3 protein: CASSPHRGNEQFF; CDR3 DNA: TGTGCCAGCAGCCCCCACAGGGGCAATGAGCAGTTCTTC; V gene: TRBV7-3; clone size: NA; J gene: TRBJ2-1; D gene: TRBD1
CDR3 protein: CASSSGRAYNEQFF; CDR3 DNA: TGTGCCAGCAGTTCGGGACGGGCGTACAATGAGCAGTTCTTC; V gene: TRBV27; clone size: NA; J gene: TRBJ2-1; D gene: NA
CDR3 protein: CATSRSSATNEQFF; CDR3 DNA: TGTGCCACCAGCCGGTCTTCCGCCACCAATGAGCAGTTCTTC; V gene: TRBV11-2; clone size: NA; J gene: TRBJ2-1; D gene: NA
CDR3 protein: CASSHRGSDGGSPRSYEQYF; CDR3 DNA: TGTGCCAGCAGCCACAGGGGGTCGGATGGAGGGAGTCCTCGATCCTACGAGCAGTACTTC; V gene: TRBV14; clone size: NA; J gene: TRBJ2-7; D gene: NA
CDR3 protein: CASSIDPGGNYGYTF; CDR3 DNA: TGTGCCAGTAGTATAGATCCAGGGGGGAACTATGGCTACACCTTC; V gene: TRBV19; clone size: NA; J gene: TRBJ1-2; D gene: TRBD1
CDR3 protein: CASSQRGEQYF; CDR3 DNA: TGTGCCAGCAGCCAGAGGGGCGAGCAGTACTTC; V gene: TRBV7-2; clone size: once; J gene: TRBJ2-7; D gene: NA
CDR3 protein: CASSQDPPGLALFF; CDR3 DNA: TGTGCCAGCAGCCAAGATCCCCCAGGACTAGCGCTGTTCTTC; V gene: TRBV14; clone size: NA; J gene: TRBJ2-1; D gene: TRBD2
CDR3 protein: CASSARVLTNEKLFF; CDR3 DNA: TGTGCCAGCAGTGCACGGGTTTTAACTAATGAAAAACTGTTTTTT; V gene: TRBV6-6; clone size: once; J gene: TRBJ1-4; D gene: NA
CDR3 protein: CASSLPHNNEQFF; CDR3 DNA: TGTGCCAGCAGCTTACCCCATAACAATGAGCAGTTCTTC; V gene: TRBV11-2; clone size: NA; J gene: TRBJ2-1; D gene: NA
CDR3 protein: CASSSSYTGELFF; CDR3 DNA: TGTGCCAGCAGTTCCAGCTACACCGGGGAGCTGTTTTTT; V gene: TRBV6-5; clone size: NA; J gene: TRBJ2-2; D gene: NA
CDR3 protein: CASNVKGQENTEAFF; CDR3 DNA: TGCGCCAGCAATGTGAAGGGACAGGAGAACACTGAAGCTTTCTTT; V gene: TRBV10-1; clone size: once; J gene: TRBJ1-1; D gene: TRBD1
CDR3 protein: CASETGTQYEQYF; CDR3 DNA: TGTGCCAGCGAAACCGGGACACAATACGAGCAGTACTTC; V gene: TRBV2; clone size: NA; J gene: TRBJ2-7; D gene: NA
CDR3 protein: CASSYRGQEYEQYF; CDR3 DNA: TGTGCCAGCAGTTACCGCGGACAGGAATACGAGCAGTACTTC; V gene: TRBV6-5; clone size: NA; J gene: TRBJ2-7; D gene: TRBD1
CDR3 protein: CASILDRGYTEAFF; CDR3 DNA: TGTGCCAGCATCCTCGACAGGGGCTACACTGAAGCTTTCTTT; V gene: TRBV2; clone size: few; J gene: TRBJ1-1; D gene: TRBD1
CDR3 protein: CATSSAGVWVGYTF; CDR3 DNA: TGTGCCACCAGCAGTGCTGGGGTTTGGGTTGGCTACACCTTC; V gene: TRBV15; clone size: NA; J gene: TRBJ1-2; D gene: NA
CDR3 protein: CASRGGLAPNEQFF; CDR3 DNA: TGTGCCAGTAGAGGGGGACTAGCCCCCAATGAGCAGTTCTTC; V gene: TRBV19; clone size: once; J gene: TRBJ2-1; D gene: TRBD2
CDR3 protein: CASSPLGVAYEQYF; CDR3 DNA: TGCGCCAGCAGCCCGCTGGGGGTGGCCTACGAGCAGTACTTC; V gene: TRBV5-1; clone size: NA; J gene: TRBJ2-7; D gene: NA
CDR3 protein: CASRQYTGELFF; CDR3 DNA: TGTGCCAGCAGACAGTACACCGGGGAGCTGTTTTTT; V gene: TRBV19; clone size: NA; J gene: TRBJ2-2; D gene: NA
CDR3 protein: CASSLGGGFSGNTIYF; CDR3 DNA: TGTGCCAGCAGCTTGGGTGGTGGGTTCTCTGGAAACACCATATATTTT; V gene: TRBV7-2; clone size: NA; J gene: TRBJ1-3; D gene: NA
CDR3 protein: CAISEIGSYEQYF; CDR3 DNA: TGTGCCATCAGTGAGATAGGCTCCTACGAGCAGTACTTC; V gene: TRBV10-3; clone size: NA; J gene: TRBJ2-7; D gene: NA
CDR3 protein: CASSGGQGTQPQHF; CDR3 DNA: TGTGCCAGCAGTGGTGGACAGGGAACGCAGCCCCAGCATTTT; V gene: TRBV6-1; clone size: NA; J gene: TRBJ1-5; D gene: TRBD1
CDR3 protein: CASSEEGSSGNTIYF; CDR3 DNA: TGTGCCAGTAGTGAAGAAGGTAGCTCTGGAAACACCATATATTTT; V gene: TRBV19; clone size: NA; J gene: TRBJ1-3; D gene: NA
CDR3 protein: CASSLSGGGSPLHF; CDR3 DNA: TGCGCCAGCAGCTTGTCAGGGGGAGGTTCACCCCTCCACTTT; V gene: TRBV5-1; clone size: NA; J gene: TRBJ1-6; D gene: TRBD1
CDR3 protein: CASSHGLATQYF; CDR3 DNA: TGTGCCAGCAGCCATGGACTAGCCACGCAGTATTTT; V gene: TRBV7-2; clone size: once; J gene: TRBJ2-3; D gene: TRBD2
CDR3 protein: CATSGPIHNYGYTF; CDR3 DNA: TGTGCCACTTCGGGACCGATTCATAACTATGGCTACACCTTC; V gene: TRBV6-1; clone size: NA; J gene: TRBJ1-2; D gene: NA
CDR3 protein: CASSSHGPGELFF; CDR3 DNA: TGTGCCAGCAGTTCCCATGGGCCCGGGGAGCTGTTTTTT; V gene: TRBV28; clone size: NA; J gene: TRBJ2-2; D gene: NA
CDR3 protein: CASSSPGTGRGNTEAFF; CDR3 DNA: TGTGCCAGCAGCTCCCCCGGGACAGGGCGAGGGAACACTGAAGCTTTCTTT; V gene: TRBV13; clone size: NA; J gene: TRBJ1-1; D gene: TRBD1
CDR3 protein: CASSLTGVVWEEQYF; CDR3 DNA: TGCGCCAGCAGCTTGACCGGGGTAGTCTGGGAGGAGCAGTACTTC; V gene: TRBV5-1; clone size: NA; J gene: TRBJ2-7; D gene: NA
CDR3 protein: CASSQNRGTSGGGNEQFF; CDR3 DNA: TGTGCCAGCTCACAAAACCGCGGGACTAGCGGGGGGGGCAATGAGCAGTTCTTC; V gene: TRBV18; clone size: NA; J gene: TRBJ2-1; D gene: TRBD2
CDR3 protein: CASTEGGAYPYEQYF; CDR3 DNA: TGTGCCAGCACCGAGGGGGGGGCGTACCCCTACGAGCAGTACTTC; V gene: TRBV6-1; clone size: NA; J gene: TRBJ2-7; D gene: NA
CDR3 protein: CAWTVGSREQFF; CDR3 DNA: TGTGCCTGGACGGTGGGGTCTAGAGAGCAGTTCTTC; V gene: TRBV30; clone size: NA; J gene: TRBJ2-1; D gene: NA
CDR3 protein: CASRPQQGADTQYF; CDR3 DNA: TGTGCCAGCAGGCCACAACAGGGGGCTGATACGCAGTATTTT; V gene: TRBV6-5; clone size: NA; J gene: TRBJ2-3; D gene: TRBD1
CDR3 protein: CASSLGDPQGVATNEKLFF; CDR3 DNA: TGCGCCAGCAGCTTGGGGGATCCACAGGGGGTTGCAACTAATGAAAAACTGTTTTTT; V gene: TRBV5-1; clone size: NA; J gene: TRBJ1-4; D gene: TRBD1
CDR3 protein: CAWTPRADTQYF; CDR3 DNA: TGTGCCTGGACCCCCCGGGCAGATACGCAGTATTTT; V gene: TRBV30; clone size: NA; J gene: TRBJ2-3; D gene: NA
CDR3 protein: CASSFFGIGYGYTF; CDR3 DNA: TGTGCCAGCAGTTTTTTTGGGATCGGCTATGGCTACACCTTC; V gene: TRBV28; clone size: NA; J gene: TRBJ1-2; D gene: NA
CDR3 protein: CASSQGHENIQYF; CDR3 DNA: TGCGCCAGCAGCCAAGGACACGAAAACATTCAGTACTTC; V gene: TRBV4-1; clone size: NA; J gene: TRBJ2-4; D gene: NA